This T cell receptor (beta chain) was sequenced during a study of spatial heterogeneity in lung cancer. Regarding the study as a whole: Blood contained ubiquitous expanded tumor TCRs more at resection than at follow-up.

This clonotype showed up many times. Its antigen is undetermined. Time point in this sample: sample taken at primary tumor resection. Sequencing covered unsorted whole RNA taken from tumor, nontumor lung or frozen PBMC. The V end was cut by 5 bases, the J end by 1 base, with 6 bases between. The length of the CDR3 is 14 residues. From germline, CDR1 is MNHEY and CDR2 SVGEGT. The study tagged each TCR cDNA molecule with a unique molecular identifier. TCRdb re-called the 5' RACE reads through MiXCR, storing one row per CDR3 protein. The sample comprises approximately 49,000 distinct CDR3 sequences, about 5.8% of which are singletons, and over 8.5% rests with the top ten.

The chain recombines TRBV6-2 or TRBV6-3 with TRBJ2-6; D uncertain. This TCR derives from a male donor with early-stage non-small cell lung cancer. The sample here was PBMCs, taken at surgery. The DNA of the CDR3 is TGTGCCAGCAGTCCCATGTCTGGGGCCAACGTCCTGACTTTC. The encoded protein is CASSPMSGANVLTF.